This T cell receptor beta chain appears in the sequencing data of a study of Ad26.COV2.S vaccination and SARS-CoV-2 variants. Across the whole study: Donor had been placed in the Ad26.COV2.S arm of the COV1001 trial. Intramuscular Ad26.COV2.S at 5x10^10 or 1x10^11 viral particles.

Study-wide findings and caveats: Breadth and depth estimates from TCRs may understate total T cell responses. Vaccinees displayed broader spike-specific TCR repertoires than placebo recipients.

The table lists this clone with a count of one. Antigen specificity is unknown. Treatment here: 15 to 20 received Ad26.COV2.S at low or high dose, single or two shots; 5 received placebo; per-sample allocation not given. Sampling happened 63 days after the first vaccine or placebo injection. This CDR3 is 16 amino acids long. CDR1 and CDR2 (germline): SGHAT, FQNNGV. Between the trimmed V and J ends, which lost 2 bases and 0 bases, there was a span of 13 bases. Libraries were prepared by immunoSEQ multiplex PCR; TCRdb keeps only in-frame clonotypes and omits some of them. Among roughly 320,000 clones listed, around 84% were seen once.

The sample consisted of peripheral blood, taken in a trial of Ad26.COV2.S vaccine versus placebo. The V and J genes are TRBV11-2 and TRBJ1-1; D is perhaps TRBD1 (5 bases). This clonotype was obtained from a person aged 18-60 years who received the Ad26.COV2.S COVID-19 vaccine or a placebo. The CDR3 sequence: CASSLFPAGMNTEAFF. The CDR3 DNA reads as TGTGCCAGCAGCTTATTTCCGGCAGGGATGAACACTGAAGCTTTCTTT.